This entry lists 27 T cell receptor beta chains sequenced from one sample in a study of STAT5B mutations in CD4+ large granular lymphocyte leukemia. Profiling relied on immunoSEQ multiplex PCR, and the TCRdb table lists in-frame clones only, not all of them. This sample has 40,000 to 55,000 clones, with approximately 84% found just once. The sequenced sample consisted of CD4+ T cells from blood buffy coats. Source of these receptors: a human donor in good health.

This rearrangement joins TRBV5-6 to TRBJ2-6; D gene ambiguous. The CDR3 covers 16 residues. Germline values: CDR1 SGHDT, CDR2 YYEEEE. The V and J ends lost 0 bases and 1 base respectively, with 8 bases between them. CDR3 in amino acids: CASSLGQKSGANVLTF. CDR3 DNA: TGTGCCAGCAGCTTGGGCCAGAAATCTGGGGCCAACGTCCTGACTTTC.

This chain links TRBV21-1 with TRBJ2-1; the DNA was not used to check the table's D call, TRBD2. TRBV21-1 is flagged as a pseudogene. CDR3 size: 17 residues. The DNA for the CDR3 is TGTGCCAGCAGCAACGAGAGTCCATTGAGCTCCTACAATGAGCAGTTCTTC. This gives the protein CASSNESPLSSYNEQFF.

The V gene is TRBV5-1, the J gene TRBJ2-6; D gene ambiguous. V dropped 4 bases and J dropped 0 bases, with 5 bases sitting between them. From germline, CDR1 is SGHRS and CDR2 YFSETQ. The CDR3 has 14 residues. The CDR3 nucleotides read TGCGCCAGCAGCCTTTCCTCTGGGGCCAACGTCCTGACTTTC. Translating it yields CASSLSSGANVLTF.

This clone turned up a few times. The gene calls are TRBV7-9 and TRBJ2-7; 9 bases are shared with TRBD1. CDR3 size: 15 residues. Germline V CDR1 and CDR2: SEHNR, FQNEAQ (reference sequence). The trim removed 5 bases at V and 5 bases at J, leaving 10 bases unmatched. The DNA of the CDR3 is TGTGCCAGCAGCCCACGATCGGGACAGGGAAACGAGCAGTACTTC. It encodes CASSPRSGQGNEQYF.

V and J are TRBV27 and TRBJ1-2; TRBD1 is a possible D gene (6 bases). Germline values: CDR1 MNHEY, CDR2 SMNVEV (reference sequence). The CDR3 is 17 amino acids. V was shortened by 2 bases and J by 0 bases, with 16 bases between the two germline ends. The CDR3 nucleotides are TGTGCCAGCAGTTTAACTGGCAGGGGAATGCCTAACTATGGCTACACCTTC. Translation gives CASSLTGRGMPNYGYTF.

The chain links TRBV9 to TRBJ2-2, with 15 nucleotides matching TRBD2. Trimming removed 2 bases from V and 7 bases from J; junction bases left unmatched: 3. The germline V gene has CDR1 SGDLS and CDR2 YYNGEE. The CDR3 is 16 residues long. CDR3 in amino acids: CASSVGTSGRIGELFF. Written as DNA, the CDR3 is TGTGCCAGCAGCGTCGGGACTAGCGGGAGGATCGGGGAGCTGTTTTTT.

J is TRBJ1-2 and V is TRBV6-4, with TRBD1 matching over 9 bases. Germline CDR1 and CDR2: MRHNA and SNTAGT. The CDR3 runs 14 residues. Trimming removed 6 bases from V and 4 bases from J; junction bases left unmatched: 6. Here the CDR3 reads CASRRTGEGYGYTF. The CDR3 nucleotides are TGTGCCAGCAGAAGGACAGGGGAGGGCTATGGCTACACCTTC.

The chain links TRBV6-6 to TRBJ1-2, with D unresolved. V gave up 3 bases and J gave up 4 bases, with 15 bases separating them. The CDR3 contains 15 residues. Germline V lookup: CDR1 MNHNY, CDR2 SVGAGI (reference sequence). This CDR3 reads CASSYSMATSYGYTF. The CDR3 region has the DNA TGTGCCAGCAGTTATTCGATGGCCACCTCCTATGGCTACACCTTC.

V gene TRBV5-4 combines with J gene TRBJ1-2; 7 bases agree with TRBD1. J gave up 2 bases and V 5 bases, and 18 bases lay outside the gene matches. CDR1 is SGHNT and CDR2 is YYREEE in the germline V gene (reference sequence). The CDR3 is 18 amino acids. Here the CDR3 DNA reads TGTGCCAGCAGGATCCTAGGGGGCGCGGTGGGGGGAAACTATGGCTACACCTTC. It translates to CASRILGGAVGGNYGYTF.

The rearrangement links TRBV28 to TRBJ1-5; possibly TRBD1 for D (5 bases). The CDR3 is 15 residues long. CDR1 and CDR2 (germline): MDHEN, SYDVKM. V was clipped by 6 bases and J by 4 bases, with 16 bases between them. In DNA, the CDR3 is TGTGCCAGCAGCTCCAGGGTCAACGGAAATCAGCCCCAGCATTTT. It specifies CASSSRVNGNQPQHF. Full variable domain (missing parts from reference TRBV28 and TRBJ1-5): DVKVTQSSRYLVKRTGEKVFLECVQDMDHENMFWYRQDPGLGLRLIYFSYDVKMKEKGDIPEGYSVSREKKERFSLILESASTNQTSMYLCASSSRVNGNQPQHFGDGTRLSIL.

As DNA, the CDR3 is TGTGCCATAGGGGGGCAGGACTACGAGCAGTACTTC. Translation: CAIGGQDYEQYF. The rearrangement links TRBV10-3 to TRBJ2-7; D might be TRBD1 or TRBD2, each matching 6 bases. Germline V CDR1 and CDR2: ENHRY, SYGVKD. Deletions cut 9 bases from V and 3 bases from J, with 12 bases between. This CDR3 has 12 amino acids.

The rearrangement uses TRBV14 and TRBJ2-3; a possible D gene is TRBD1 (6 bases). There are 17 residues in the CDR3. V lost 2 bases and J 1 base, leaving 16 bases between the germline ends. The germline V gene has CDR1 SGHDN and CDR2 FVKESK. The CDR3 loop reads CASSQYLGRGGTDTQYF. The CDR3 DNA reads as TGTGCCAGCAGCCAATACCTGGGCAGGGGCGGCACAGATACGCAGTATTTT.

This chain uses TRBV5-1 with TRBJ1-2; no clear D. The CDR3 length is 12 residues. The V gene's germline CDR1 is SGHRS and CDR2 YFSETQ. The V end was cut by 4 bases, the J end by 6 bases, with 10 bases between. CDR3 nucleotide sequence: TGCGCCAGCAGCGACGACAATCATGGCTACACCTTC. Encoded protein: CASSDDNHGYTF. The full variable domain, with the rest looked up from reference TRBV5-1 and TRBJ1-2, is KAGVTQTPRYLIKTRGQQVTLSCSPISGHRSVSWYQQTPGQGLQFLFEYFSETQRNKGNFPGRFSGRQFSNSRSEMNVSTLELGDSALYLCASSDDNHGYTFGSGTRLTVV.

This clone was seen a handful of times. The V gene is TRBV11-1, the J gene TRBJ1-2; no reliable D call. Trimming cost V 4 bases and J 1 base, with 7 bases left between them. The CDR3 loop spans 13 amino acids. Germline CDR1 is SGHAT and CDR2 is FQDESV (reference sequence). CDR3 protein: CASSSSVNYGYTF. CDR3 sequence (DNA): TGTGCCAGCAGCTCTTCGGTTAACTATGGCTACACCTTC.

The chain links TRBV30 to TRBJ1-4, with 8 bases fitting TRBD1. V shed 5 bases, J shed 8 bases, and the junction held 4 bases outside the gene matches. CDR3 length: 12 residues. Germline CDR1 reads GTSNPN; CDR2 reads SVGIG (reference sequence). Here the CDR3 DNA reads TGTGCCTGGGGACAGGGAGCCGAAAAACTGTTTTTT. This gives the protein CAWGQGAEKLFF.

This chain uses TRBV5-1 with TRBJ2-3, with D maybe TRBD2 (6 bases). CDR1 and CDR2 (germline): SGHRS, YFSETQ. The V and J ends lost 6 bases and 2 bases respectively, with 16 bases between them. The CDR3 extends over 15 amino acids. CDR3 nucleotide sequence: TGCGCCAGCAACCGGGACGGGAGATACACAGATACGCAGTATTTT. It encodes CASNRDGRYTDTQYF.

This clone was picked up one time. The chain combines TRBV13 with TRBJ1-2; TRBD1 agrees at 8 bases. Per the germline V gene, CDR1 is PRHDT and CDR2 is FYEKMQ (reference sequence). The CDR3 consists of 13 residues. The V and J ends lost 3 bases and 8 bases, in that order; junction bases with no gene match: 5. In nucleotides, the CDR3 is TGTGCCAGCAGCTTCCAGGGGGCGAACGGCTACACCTTC. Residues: CASSFQGANGYTF.

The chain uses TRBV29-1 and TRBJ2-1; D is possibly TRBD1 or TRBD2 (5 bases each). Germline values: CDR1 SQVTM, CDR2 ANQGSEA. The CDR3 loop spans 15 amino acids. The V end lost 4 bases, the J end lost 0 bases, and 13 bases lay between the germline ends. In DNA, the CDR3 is TGCAGCGTTGGAAAAGGGACGAGCTCCTACAATGAGCAGTTCTTC. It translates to CSVGKGTSSYNEQFF.

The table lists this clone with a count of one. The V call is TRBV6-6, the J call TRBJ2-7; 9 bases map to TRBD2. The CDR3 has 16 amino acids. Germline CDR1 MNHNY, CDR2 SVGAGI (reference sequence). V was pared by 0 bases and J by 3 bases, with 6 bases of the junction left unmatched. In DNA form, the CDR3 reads TGTGCCAGCAGTTACTCGATTAGCGGGGGAAACTACGAGCAGTACTTC. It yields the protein CASSYSISGGNYEQYF.

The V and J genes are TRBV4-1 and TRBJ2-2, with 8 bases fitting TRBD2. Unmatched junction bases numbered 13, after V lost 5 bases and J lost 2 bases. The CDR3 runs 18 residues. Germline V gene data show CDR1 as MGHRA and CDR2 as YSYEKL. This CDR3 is CASSGLGLDLQNTGELFF. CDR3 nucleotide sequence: TGCGCCAGCAGCGGCCTGGGACTAGACCTACAAAACACCGGGGAGCTGTTTTTT.

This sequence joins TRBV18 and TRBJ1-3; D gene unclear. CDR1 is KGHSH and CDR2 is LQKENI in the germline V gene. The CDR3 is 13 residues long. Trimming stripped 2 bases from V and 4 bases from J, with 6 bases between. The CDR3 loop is CASSPEPGNTIYF. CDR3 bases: TGTGCCAGCTCACCAGAGCCAGGAAACACCATATATTTT.

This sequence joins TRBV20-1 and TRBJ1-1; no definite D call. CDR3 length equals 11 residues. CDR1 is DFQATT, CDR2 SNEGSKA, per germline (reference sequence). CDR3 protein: CMVHSNTEAFF. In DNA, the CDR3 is TGCATGGTCCATAGCAACACTGAAGCTTTCTTT.

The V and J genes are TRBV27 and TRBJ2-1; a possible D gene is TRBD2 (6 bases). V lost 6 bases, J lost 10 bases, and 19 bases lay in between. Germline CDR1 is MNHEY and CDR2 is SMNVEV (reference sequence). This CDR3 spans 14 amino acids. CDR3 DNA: TGTGCCAGCAGGGGGGGAAACTTGGCGGGAGAGCAGTTCTTC. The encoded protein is CASRGGNLAGEQFF.

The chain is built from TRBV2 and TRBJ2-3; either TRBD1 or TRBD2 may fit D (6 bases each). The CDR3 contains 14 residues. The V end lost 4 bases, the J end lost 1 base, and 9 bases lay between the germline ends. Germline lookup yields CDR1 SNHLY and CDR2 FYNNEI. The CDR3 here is CASSVRGRTDTQYF. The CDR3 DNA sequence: TGTGCCAGCAGTGTCCGGGGGCGCACAGATACGCAGTATTTT.

The CDR3 sequence is CASSPSGSGDTGELFF. CDR3 sequence (DNA): TGTGCCAGCAGTCCCTCCGGCTCCGGGGACACCGGGGAGCTGTTTTTT. The rearrangement joins TRBV28 to TRBJ2-2, with D perhaps matching TRBD2 (5 bases). The ends were cut back, 5 bases at V and 3 bases at J, with 16 bases in the middle. There are 16 residues in the CDR3. Germline assignment: CDR1 MDHEN and CDR2 SYDVKM. The complete variable domain, with remaining parts taken from reference TRBV28 and TRBJ2-2, reads DVKVTQSSRYLVKRTGEKVFLECVQDMDHENMFWYRQDPGLGLRLIYFSYDVKMKEKGDIPEGYSVSREKKERFSLILESASTNQTSMYLCASSPSGSGDTGELFFGEGSRLTVL.

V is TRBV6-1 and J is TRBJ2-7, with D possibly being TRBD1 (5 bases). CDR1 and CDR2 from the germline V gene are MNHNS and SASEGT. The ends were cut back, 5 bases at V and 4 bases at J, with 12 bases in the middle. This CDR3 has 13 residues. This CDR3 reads CASSFQGVYEQYF. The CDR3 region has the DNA TGTGCCAGCAGTTTCCAAGGGGTATACGAGCAGTACTTC.

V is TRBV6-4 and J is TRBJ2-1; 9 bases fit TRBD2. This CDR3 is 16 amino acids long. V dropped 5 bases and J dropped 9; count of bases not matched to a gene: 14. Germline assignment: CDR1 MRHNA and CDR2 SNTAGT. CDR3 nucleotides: TGTGCCAGCAGTTTAGCGGGAGCCCCCGGGGAGGGTGAGCAGTTCTTC. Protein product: CASSLAGAPGEGEQFF.